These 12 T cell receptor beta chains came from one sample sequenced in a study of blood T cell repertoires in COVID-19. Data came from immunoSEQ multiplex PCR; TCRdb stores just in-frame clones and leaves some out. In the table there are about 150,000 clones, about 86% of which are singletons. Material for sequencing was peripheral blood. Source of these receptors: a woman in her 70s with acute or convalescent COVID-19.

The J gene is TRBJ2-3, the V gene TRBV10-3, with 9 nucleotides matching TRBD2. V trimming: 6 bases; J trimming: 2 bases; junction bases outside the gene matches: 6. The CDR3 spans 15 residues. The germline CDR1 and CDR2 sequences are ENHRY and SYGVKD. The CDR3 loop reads CAISKRGAFTDTQYF. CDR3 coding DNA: TGTGCCATCAGCAAGCGGGGGGCCTTCACAGATACGCAGTATTTT.

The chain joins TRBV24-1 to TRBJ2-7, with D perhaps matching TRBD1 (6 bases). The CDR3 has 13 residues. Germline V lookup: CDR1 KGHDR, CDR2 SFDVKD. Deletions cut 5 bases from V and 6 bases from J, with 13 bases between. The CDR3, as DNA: TGTGCCACCAGTGGGTACAGGGATCTCGAGCAGTACTTC. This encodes CATSGYRDLEQYF.

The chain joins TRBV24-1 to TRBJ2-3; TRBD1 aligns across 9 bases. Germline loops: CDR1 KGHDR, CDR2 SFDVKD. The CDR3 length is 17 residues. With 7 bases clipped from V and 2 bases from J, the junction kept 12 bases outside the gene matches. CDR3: CATRAGTGTEATDTQYF. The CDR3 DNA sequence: TGTGCCACCAGGGCCGGGACAGGGACGGAAGCCACAGATACGCAGTATTTT.

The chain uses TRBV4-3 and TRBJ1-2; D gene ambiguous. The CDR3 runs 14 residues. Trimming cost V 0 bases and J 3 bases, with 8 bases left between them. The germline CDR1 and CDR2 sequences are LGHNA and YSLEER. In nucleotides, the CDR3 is TGCGCCAGCAGCCAAGATTTTGGGCACTATGGCTACACCTTC. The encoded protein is CASSQDFGHYGYTF.

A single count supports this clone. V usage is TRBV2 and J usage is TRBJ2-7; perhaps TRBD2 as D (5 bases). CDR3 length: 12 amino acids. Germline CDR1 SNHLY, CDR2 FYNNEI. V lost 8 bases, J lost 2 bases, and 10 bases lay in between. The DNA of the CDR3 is TGTGCCAGCGAGGGTGACACCTACGAGCAGTACTTC. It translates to CASEGDTYEQYF.

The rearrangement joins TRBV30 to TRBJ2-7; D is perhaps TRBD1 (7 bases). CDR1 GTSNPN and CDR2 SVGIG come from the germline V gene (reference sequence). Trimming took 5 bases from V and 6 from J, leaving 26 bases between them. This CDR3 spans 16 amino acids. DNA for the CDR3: TGTGCCTGGGGAGGGGTCGGGACAGAAGCGACGGGCGAGCAGTACTTC. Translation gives CAWGGVGTEATGEQYF.

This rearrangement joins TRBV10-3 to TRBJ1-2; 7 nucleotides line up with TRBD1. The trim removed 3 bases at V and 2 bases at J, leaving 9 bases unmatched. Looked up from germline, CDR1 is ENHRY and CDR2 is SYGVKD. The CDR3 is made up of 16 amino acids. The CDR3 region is CAISDIPGQFNYGYTF. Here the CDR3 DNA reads TGTGCCATCAGTGACATACCGGGACAGTTCAACTATGGCTACACCTTC.

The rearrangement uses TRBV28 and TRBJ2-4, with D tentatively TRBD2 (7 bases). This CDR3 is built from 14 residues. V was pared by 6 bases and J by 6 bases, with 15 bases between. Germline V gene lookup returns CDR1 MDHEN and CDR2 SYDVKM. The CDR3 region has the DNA TGTGCCAGCAGGGGGGGGGCGGCTCGAAACATTCAGTACTTC. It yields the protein CASRGGAARNIQYF. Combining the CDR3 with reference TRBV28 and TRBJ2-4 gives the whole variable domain DVKVTQSSRYLVKRTGEKVFLECVQDMDHENMFWYRQDPGLGLRLIYFSYDVKMKEKGDIPEGYSVSREKKERFSLILESASTNQTSMYLCASRGGAARNIQYFGAGTRLSVL.

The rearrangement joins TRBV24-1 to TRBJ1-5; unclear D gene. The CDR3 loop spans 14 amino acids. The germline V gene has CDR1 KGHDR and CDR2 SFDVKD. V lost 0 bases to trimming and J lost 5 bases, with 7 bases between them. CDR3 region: CATSDLGTHQPQHF. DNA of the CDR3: TGTGCCACCAGTGATTTGGGCACACATCAGCCCCAGCATTTT.

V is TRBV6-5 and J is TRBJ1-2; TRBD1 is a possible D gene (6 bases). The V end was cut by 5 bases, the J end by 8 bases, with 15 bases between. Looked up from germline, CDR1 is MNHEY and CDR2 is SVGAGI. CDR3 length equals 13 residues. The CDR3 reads CASSQPTGKGYTF. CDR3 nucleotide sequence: TGTGCCAGCAGTCAGCCTACAGGGAAGGGCTACACCTTC.

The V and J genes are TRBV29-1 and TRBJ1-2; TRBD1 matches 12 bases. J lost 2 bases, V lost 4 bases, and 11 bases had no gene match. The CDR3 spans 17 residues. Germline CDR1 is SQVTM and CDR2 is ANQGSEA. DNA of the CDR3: TGCAGCGTTGTGGGGACAGGGGGCAATCCGGTGAACTATGGCTACACCTTC. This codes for CSVVGTGGNPVNYGYTF.

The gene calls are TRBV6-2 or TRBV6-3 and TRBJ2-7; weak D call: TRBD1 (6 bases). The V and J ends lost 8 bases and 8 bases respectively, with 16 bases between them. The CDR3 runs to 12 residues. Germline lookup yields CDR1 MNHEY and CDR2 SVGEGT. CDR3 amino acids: CASGPGVGKQYF. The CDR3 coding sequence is TGTGCCAGCGGCCCAGGGGTCGGTAAGCAGTACTTC.